This T cell receptor beta chain was sequenced during a study of shared clonotypes between healthy human individuals. Study-wide context: Researchers assigned three CD4 naive, three CD4 memory, two CD8 naive and one CD8 memory plate to each donor. Findings and caveats of the study: As a rule, naive subsets had a larger estimated richness than memory subsets. Researchers sampled blood only, noting tissue repertoires likely differ. The donor pool, a small one, limited the genetic and exposure-history diversity represented.

The length of the CDR3 is 18 residues. V was pared by 0 bases and J by 0 bases, with 7 bases of the junction left unmatched. Germline CDR1 is SGDLS and CDR2 is YYNGEE. On this clone: Its antigen is unknown.

Some clones are missing from TCRdb's copy, which holds only in-frame ones; the method was immunoSEQ multiplex PCR. The sample yields some 2.1 million clones, approximately 92% seen once. In the naive CD8 group, cells lacked CD45RO and were positively selected for CCR7, so terminally differentiated effector memory CD45RA+ cells were left out. Material: naive CD8+ T cells from PBMCs. The receptor was derived from a man between 18 and 29 years old in good health. Some clones in this sample may be carry-over from other donors' samples. V gene TRBV9 combines with J gene TRBJ2-1; 9 bases are a match to TRBD2. CDR3: CASSVDSTSGFSYNEQFF. CDR3 in DNA: TGTGCCAGCAGCGTAGACTCTACTAGCGGGTTCTCCTACAATGAGCAGTTCTTC. The full variable domain, completed using reference TRBV9 and TRBJ2-1, is DSGVTQTPKHLITATGQRVTLRCSPRSGDLSVYWYQQSLDQGLQFLIQYYNGEERAKGNILERFSAQQFPDLHSELNLSSLELGDSALYFCASSVDSTSGFSYNEQFFGPGTRLTVL.